Below are 21 T cell receptor beta chains sequenced from a single sample in a study of blood T cell repertoires in COVID-19. TCRdb keeps only in-frame clones here, not all; method: immunoSEQ multiplex PCR. The data hold roughly 130,000 clones, with 65% to 85% observed a single time. Sequenced: peripheral blood. Receptors were obtained from a man between 65 and 79 years old with acute or convalescent COVID-19.

The V call is TRBV11-2, the J call TRBJ2-1; D uncertain. Germline values: CDR1 SGHAT, CDR2 FQNNGV. V dropped 4 bases and J dropped 9 bases, with 7 bases sitting between them. This CDR3 comprises 11 residues. This CDR3 is CASSYGPEQFF. Written as DNA, the CDR3 is TGTGCCAGCAGCTACGGTCCTGAGCAGTTCTTC.

This chain uses TRBV2 with TRBJ2-1; D is possibly TRBD1 (6 bases). V shed 6 bases and J shed 0 bases, with 21 bases lying between them. CDR1 is SNHLY, CDR2 FYNNEI, per germline. The CDR3 consists of 18 residues. The DNA for the CDR3 is TGTGCCAGCAGGGGGTTCGGGAAAGGACAGAGCTCCTACAATGAGCAGTTCTTC. It yields the protein CASRGFGKGQSSYNEQFF.

This rearrangement joins TRBV21-1 to TRBJ2-2; the D call in the table, TRBD2, was not verified against the DNA. TRBV21-1 is a recognized pseudogene. This CDR3 contains 16 residues. The CDR3 here is CASSKGEGGNTGELFF. CDR3 sequence (DNA): TGTGCCAGCAGCAAAGGGGAGGGCGGGAACACCGGGGAGCTGTTTTTT.

The rearrangement joins TRBV29-1 to TRBJ2-5; D is ambiguous. CDR1 and CDR2 (germline): SQVTM, ANQGSEA. Trimming cost V 6 bases and J 6 bases, with 8 bases left between them. The CDR3 is made up of 10 amino acids. The CDR3 sequence: CSVGEKTQYF. CDR3 sequence (DNA): TGCAGCGTCGGAGAGAAGACCCAGTACTTC.

The chain is built from TRBV2 and TRBJ2-3; TRBD1 aligns across 9 bases. Germline CDR1 and CDR2: SNHLY and FYNNEI. CDR3 length: 14 amino acids. The junction had 3 bases not matched to a gene; V was cut back by 6 bases and J by 2 bases. CDR3 sequence (DNA): TGTGCCAGCAGCCGGACAGGGGTCACAGATACGCAGTATTTT. The encoded protein is CASSRTGVTDTQYF.

The table lists this clone with a count of one. The chain joins TRBV3-1 (or the pseudogene TRBV3-2) to TRBJ1-2; possible D gene TRBD1, 6 bases. Germline assignment: CDR1 LGHDT and CDR2 YNNKEL (reference sequence). This CDR3 spans 16 amino acids. V lost 7 bases and J lost 0, with 18 bases in between. CDR3 sequence (DNA): TGTGCCAGCACTCACCTCGCGGGGGGCTCTAACTATGGCTACACCTTC. It yields the protein CASTHLAGGSNYGYTF.

The chain joins TRBV5-4 to TRBJ2-4; 8 nucleotides agree with TRBD1. Germline CDR1 is SGHNT and CDR2 is YYREEE (reference sequence). The CDR3 is 14 amino acids. V was clipped by 4 bases and J by 5 bases; unmatched bases: 5. The CDR3 region is CASSPTGVENIQYF. The CDR3 region has the DNA TGTGCCAGCAGCCCGACAGGGGTTGAAAACATTCAGTACTTC.

V gene TRBV5-1 combines with J gene TRBJ2-5, with 7 bases lining up with TRBD1. Germline V gene sequence: CDR1 SGHRS, CDR2 YFSETQ. This CDR3 has 13 residues. The junction had 9 bases not matched to a gene; V was cut back by 2 bases and J by 11 bases. DNA of the CDR3: TGCGCCAGCAGCTTAAGGGACAGCACTTCGCAGTACTTC. This encodes CASSLRDSTSQYF.

The chain is built from TRBV4-2 and TRBJ2-3, with 10 bases identical to TRBD2. With 6 bases clipped from V and 4 bases from J, the junction kept 10 bases outside the gene matches. The CDR3 is 16 residues long. Germline V gene data show CDR1 as LGHNA and CDR2 as YNFKEQ. In DNA form, the CDR3 reads TGTGCCAGCAGTCGAGGGAGCGGGGGGGCCGCAGATACGCAGTATTTT. It is translated as CASSRGSGGAADTQYF.

The V and J genes are TRBV3-1 (or the pseudogene TRBV3-2) and TRBJ1-6; TRBD1 is a possible D gene (6 bases). CDR1 is LGHDT, CDR2 YNNKEL, per germline (reference sequence). The V end was cut by 5 bases, the J end by 2 bases, with 10 bases between. The CDR3 loop spans 15 amino acids. The CDR3 protein is CASSFRDTYNSPLHF. The CDR3, as DNA: TGTGCCAGCAGCTTCCGGGACACCTATAATTCACCCCTCCACTTT.

Only a few counts were recorded for this clone. A read error may account for a junction end that differs from germline. CDR3 sequence reads: CSAELGQHFF. DNA of the CDR3: TGCAGTGCCGAGTTGGGACAGCACTTTTTT. The chain links TRBV20-1 to TRBJ1-1, with 7 bases matching TRBD1. The CDR3 is 10 residues long. The germline V gene has CDR1 DFQATT and CDR2 SNEGSKA (reference sequence).

This clone was observed a handful of times. This chain links TRBV19 with TRBJ1-2, with 10 bases identical to TRBD1. V gave up 10 bases and J gave up 5 bases; unmatched junction bases: 13. The CDR3 is made up of 15 amino acids. In germline, CDR1 is LNHDA, CDR2 SQIVND (reference sequence). The CDR3 loop reads CATKPGQGTRYGYTF. CDR3 nucleotides: TGTGCCACCAAACCGGGACAGGGGACAAGGTATGGCTACACCTTC.

This chain links TRBV11-2 with TRBJ2-1; no reliable D call. Germline CDR1 SGHAT, CDR2 FQNNGV. The CDR3 consists of 14 residues. V gave up 5 bases and J gave up 6 bases, with 14 bases separating them. DNA of the CDR3: TGTGCCAGCAGCCGTACGAGGCTTTTCAATGAGCAGTTCTTC. Encoded protein: CASSRTRLFNEQFF.

The chain couples TRBV5-8 to TRBJ1-2, with TRBD1 identical over 7 bases. Per germline, CDR1 SGHTS and CDR2 YDEGEE. This CDR3 region has 14 residues. V shed 2 bases, J shed 8 bases, and the junction held 9 bases outside the gene matches. CDR3 residues: CASSFSRAGGGYTF. CDR3 nucleotide sequence: TGTGCCAGCAGCTTTTCGAGGGCAGGGGGAGGCTACACCTTC.

This chain uses TRBV7-9 with TRBJ2-2, with D maybe TRBD2 (5 bases). Trimming removed 2 bases from V and 6 bases from J, with 16 bases in between. Germline-derived CDR1 and CDR2 are SEHNR and FQNEAQ (reference sequence). The CDR3 spans 16 residues. The DNA for the CDR3 is TGTGCCAGCAGCTTATACGGACTCCCTAGCCCCGGGGAGCTGTTTTTT. Protein sequence: CASSLYGLPSPGELFF.

The V gene is TRBV9, the J gene TRBJ2-3; D ambiguous. Trimming removed 0 bases at V and 0 bases at J, with 11 bases between. The V gene's germline CDR1 is SGDLS and CDR2 YYNGEE. The CDR3 is 16 residues long. Written as DNA, the CDR3 is TGTGCCAGCAGCGTAGCGTCTATCACTAGCACAGATACGCAGTATTTT. Its protein is CASSVASITSTDTQYF. Full variable domain (outside the CDR3, taken from reference TRBV9 and TRBJ2-3): DSGVTQTPKHLITATGQRVTLRCSPRSGDLSVYWYQQSLDQGLQFLIQYYNGEERAKGNILERFSAQQFPDLHSELNLSSLELGDSALYFCASSVASITSTDTQYFGPGTRLTVL.

This chain joins TRBV10-3 and TRBJ1-3; D is unclear. This CDR3 spans 13 amino acids. Germline V gene sequence: CDR1 ENHRY, CDR2 SYGVKD. Trimming shortened V by 6 bases and J by 0 bases, and 6 bases separated the two germline ends. Written as DNA, the CDR3 is TGTGCCATCAGGCCTAACTCTGGAAACACCATATATTTT. As protein: CAIRPNSGNTIYF.

CDR3 protein: CASSVSRVLTDTQYF. CDR3 DNA: TGCGCCAGCAGTGTATCCAGGGTCCTCACAGATACGCAGTATTTT. The chain combines TRBV10-1 with TRBJ2-3, with a possible D match to TRBD1 (5 bases). The CDR3 consists of 15 residues. V lost 4 bases and J 2 bases, leaving 13 bases between the germline ends. The germline V gene has CDR1 WNHNN and CDR2 SYGVQD (reference sequence).

This clone was observed a single time. The chain links TRBV7-9 to TRBJ2-3; 9 bases are shared with TRBD1. V gave up 5 bases and J gave up 5 bases; unmatched junction bases: 8. The CDR3 length is 15 residues. CDR1 and CDR2 (germline): SEHNR, FQNEAQ (reference sequence). The CDR3: CASSNRDRAIDTQYF. The CDR3 DNA is TGTGCCAGCAGCAACCGGGACAGGGCGATAGATACGCAGTATTTT.

The V gene is TRBV11-1, the J gene TRBJ2-5; a weak D match, TRBD1 (7 bases). The CDR3 has 16 residues. Germline-derived CDR1 and CDR2 are SGHAT and FQDESV (reference sequence). Trimming removed 3 bases at V and 2 bases at J, with 16 bases between. CDR3 amino acids: CASSFRRGQTQETQYF. The CDR3 DNA reads as TGTGCCAGCAGCTTTAGGAGGGGACAGACACAAGAGACCCAGTACTTC.

This clone appeared a few times. The CDR3 loop is CASREVLSDEQFF. The CDR3 nucleotides read TGTGCCAGCAGGGAGGTGCTAAGCGATGAGCAGTTCTTC. The V call is TRBV5-6, the J call TRBJ2-1; tentatively, D is TRBD2 (5 bases). V lost 5 bases and J 8 bases, leaving 14 bases between the germline ends. The germline V gene has CDR1 SGHDT and CDR2 YYEEEE. This CDR3 has 13 residues.